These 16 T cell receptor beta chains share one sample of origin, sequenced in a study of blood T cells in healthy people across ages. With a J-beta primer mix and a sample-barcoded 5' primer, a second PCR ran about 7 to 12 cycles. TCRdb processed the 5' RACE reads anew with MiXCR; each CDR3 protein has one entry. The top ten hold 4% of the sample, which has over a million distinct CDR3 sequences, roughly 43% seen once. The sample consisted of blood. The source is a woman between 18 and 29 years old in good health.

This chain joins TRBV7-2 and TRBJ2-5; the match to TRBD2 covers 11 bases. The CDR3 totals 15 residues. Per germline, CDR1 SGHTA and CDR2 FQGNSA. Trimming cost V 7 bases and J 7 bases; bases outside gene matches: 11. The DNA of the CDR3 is TGTGCCAGCACCACCGGGACTAGCGGACCCAGGACCCAGTACTTC. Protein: CASTTGTSGPRTQYF. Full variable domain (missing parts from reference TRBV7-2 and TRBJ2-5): GAGVSQSPSNKVTEKGKDVELRCDPISGHTALYWYRQSLGQGLEFLIYFQGNSAPDKSGLPSDRFSAERTGGSVSTLTIQRTQQEDSAVYLCASTTGTSGPRTQYFGPGTRLLVL.

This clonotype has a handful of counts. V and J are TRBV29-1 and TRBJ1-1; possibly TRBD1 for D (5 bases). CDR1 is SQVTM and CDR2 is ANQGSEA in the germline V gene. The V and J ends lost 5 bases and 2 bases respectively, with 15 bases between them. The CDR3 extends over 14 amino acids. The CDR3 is CSVTGPTRNTEAFF. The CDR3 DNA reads TGCAGCGTTACGGGACCCACGCGAAACACTGAAGCTTTCTTT.

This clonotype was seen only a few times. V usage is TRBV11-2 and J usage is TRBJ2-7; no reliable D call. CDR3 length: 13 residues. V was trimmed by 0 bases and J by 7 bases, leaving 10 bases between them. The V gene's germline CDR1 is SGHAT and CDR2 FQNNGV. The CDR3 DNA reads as TGTGCCAGCAGCTTAGATACGGCAACTGAGCAGTACTTC. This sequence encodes CASSLDTATEQYF.

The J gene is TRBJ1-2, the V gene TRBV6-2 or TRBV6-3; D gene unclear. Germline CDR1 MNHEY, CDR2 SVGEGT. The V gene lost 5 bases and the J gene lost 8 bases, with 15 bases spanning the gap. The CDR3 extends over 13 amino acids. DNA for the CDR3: TGTGCCAGCAGTACGGTCCGGAAGAGGGGCTACACCTTC. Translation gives CASSTVRKRGYTF.

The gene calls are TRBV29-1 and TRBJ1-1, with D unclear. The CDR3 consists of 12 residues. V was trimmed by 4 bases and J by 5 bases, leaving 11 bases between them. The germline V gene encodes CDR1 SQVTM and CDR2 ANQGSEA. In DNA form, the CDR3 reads TGCAGCGTTGCAAAGGCGCGTACTGAAGCTTTCTTT. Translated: CSVAKARTEAFF.

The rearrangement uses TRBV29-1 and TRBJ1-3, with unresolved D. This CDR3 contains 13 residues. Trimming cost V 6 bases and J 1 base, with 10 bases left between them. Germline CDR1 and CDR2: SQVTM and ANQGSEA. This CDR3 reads CSVKKFSGNTIYF. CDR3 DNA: TGCAGCGTAAAAAAATTTTCTGGAAACACCATATATTTT.

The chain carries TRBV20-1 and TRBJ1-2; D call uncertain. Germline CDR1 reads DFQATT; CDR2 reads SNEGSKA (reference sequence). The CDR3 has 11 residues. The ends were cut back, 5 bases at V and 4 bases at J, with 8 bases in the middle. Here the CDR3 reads CSAGQVYGYTF. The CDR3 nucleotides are TGCAGTGCTGGGCAGGTCTATGGCTACACCTTC.

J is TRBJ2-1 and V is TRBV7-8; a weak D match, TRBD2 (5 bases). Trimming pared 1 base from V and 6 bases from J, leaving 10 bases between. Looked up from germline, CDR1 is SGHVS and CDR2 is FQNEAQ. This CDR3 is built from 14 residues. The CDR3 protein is CASSLDPSSNEQFF. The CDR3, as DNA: TGTGCCAGCAGCTTAGATCCTAGCTCCAATGAGCAGTTCTTC.

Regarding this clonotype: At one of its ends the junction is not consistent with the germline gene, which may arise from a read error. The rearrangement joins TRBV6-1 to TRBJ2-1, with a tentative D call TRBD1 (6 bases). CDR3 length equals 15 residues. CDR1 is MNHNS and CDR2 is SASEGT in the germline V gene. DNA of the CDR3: TGTGCCAGCAGGGATTGGCAGGGGACGTACAAAGAGCAGTTCTTC. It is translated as CASRDWQGTYKEQFF.

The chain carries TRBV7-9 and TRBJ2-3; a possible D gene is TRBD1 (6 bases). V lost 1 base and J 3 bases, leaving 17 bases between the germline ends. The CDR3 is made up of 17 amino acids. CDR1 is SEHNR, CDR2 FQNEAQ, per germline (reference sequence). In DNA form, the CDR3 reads TGTGCCAGCAGCTTAGTTGGACAGTCGATGGGTACAGATACGCAGTATTTT. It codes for CASSLVGQSMGTDTQYF.

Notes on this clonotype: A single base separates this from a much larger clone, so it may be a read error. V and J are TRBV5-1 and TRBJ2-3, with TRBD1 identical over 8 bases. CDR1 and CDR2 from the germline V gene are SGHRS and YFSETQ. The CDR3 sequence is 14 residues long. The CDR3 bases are TGCGCCAGCAGTTCGGACAGGGTCACAGATATGCAGTATTTT. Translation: CASSSDRVTDMQYF.

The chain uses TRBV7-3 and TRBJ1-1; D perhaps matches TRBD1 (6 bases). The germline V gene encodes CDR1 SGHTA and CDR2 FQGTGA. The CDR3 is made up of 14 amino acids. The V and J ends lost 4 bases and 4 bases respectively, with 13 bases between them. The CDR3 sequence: CASSSSQGRTEAFF. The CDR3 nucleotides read TGTGCCAGCAGCTCATCCCAGGGGCGCACTGAAGCTTTCTTT. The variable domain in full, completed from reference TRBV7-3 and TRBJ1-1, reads GAGVSQTPSNKVTEKGKYVELRCDPISGHTALYWYRQSLGQGPEFLIYFQGTGAADDSGLPNDRFFAVRPEGSVSTLKIQRTERGDSAVYLCASSSSQGRTEAFFGQGTRLTVV.

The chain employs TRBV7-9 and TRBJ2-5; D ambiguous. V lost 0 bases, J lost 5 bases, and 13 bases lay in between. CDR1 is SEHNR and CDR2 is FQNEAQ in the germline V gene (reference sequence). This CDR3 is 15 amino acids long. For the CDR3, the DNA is TGTGCCAGCAGCTTAGCGTTGGGTTTGAGGGAGACCCAGTACTTC. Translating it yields CASSLALGLRETQYF.

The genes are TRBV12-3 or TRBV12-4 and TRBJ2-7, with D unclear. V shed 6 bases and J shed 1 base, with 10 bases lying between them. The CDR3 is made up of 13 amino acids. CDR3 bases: TGTGCCAGCAGACCCATGGGTTCCTACGAGCAGTACTTC. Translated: CASRPMGSYEQYF.

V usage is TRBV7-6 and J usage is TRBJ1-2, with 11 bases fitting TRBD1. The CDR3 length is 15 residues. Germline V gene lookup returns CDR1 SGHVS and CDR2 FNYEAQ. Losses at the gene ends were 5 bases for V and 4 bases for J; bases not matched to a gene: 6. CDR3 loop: CASSRDRGFSYGYTF. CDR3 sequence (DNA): TGTGCCAGCAGCCGGGACAGGGGGTTCTCCTATGGCTACACCTTC.

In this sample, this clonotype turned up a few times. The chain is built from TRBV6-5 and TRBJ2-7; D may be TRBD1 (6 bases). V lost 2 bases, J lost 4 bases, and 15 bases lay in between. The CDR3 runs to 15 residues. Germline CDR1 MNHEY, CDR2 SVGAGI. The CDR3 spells CASSYGTPSGYEQYF. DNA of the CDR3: TGTGCCAGCAGTTACGGGACACCAAGTGGGTACGAGCAGTACTTC.